This T cell receptor (beta chain) originates from a study of regulatory T cells in long-lasting Graves disease. This clonotype was counted at least ten times. Time point reported: newly diagnosed GD, antithyroid drugs for less than 3 months. From RNA extracted from PBMCs, the TCR library was made. For TCR beta, libraries came from iRepertoire HTBI primers and Arm-PCR of CDR3 regions. TCRdb reprocessed the multiplex PCR reads with MiXCR, giving one entry per CDR3 protein. The sample shows some 410,000 distinct CDR3 sequences, about 17% of them seen only once. V shed 6 bases, J shed 5 bases, and the junction held 6 bases outside the gene matches. Per germline, CDR1 MDHEN and CDR2 SYDVKM. CDR3 length: 15 residues. These same records also appear under a second study, on T cells in Graves' hyperthyroidism and ophthalmopathy. That report adds: The majority of expanded thyroid clonotypes above 0.001 also appeared in blood.

The genes are TRBV28 and TRBJ1-5, with 11 bases lining up with TRBD1. This sequence originates from a woman aged 25 to 45 with Graves disease. Sample: peripheral blood mononuclear cells (PBMCs), taken at new diagnosis, from a patient treated with antithyroid drugs. CDR3 protein: CASSPGQGAYQPQHF. The DNA of the CDR3 is TGTGCCAGCAGCCCCGGACAGGGGGCTTATCAGCCCCAGCATTTT.